A single TCR beta chain is shown here with its context. The data are from a study of blood T cell repertoires in COVID-19. Overall study context: Some COVID-19 samples were acute and others convalescent; all came from the United States, Italy and Spain. The cDNA or gDNA used as material had been derived from T cells, B-cell-depleted T cells, or PBMCs.

In the source study's methods: How many nucleated cells were present was estimated from reference gene primer amplification. TCRdb's table, derived via immunoSEQ multiplex PCR, lists solely in-frame clones and lacks some. The V and J calls and clone size were taken over from that table, and D and trimming were inferred from the DNA. The table records about 360,000 clones, roughly 86% of them present only once. The germline V and J ends were trimmed by 6 bases and 2 bases, with 10 bases remaining between them. The CDR3 runs 13 residues. In germline, CDR1 is MNHNY, CDR2 SVGAGI (reference sequence). This TCR was sampled from a human donor with acute or convalescent COVID-19. The donor label of this sample is uncertain. The sample taken for sequencing was peripheral blood. V is TRBV6-6 and J is TRBJ1-2; TRBD1 is a possible D gene (6 bases). The CDR3 DNA follows: TGTGCCAGCAGCCCCCAGGGGAACTATGGCTACACCTTC. It encodes CASSPQGNYGYTF.